This TCR beta chain was captured in a study of blood T cell repertoires in COVID-19. Turning to the study itself: COVID-19 samples collected from the United States, Italy and Spain covered acute and convalescent phases.

After removal of 4 bases from V and 2 bases from J, the junction contained 8 bases not matched to a gene. Germline CDR1 LGHDT, CDR2 YNNKEL (reference sequence). This CDR3 comprises 18 residues. Repertoires were generated with immunoSEQ multiplex PCR, while TCRdb's copy carries only in-frame clones and drops some. The table lists around 260,000 clones, approximately 79% of them singletons. The clonotype comes from a man aged 25-40 years with acute COVID-19. This sequence joins TRBV3-1 (or the pseudogene TRBV3-2) and TRBJ1-4; 12 bases agree with TRBD1. Sequences were obtained from PBMCs or T cells enriched from blood (not recorded which). In DNA form, the CDR3 reads TGTGCCAGCAGCCGACCGGGACAGGGGGCCCGGACTAATGAAAAACTGTTTTTT. It encodes CASSRPGQGARTNEKLFF.